The present T cell receptor (beta chain) was sequenced within a study of cytomegalovirus exposure and HLA in healthy donors. The study ran its PCR with 60 Vbeta and 13 Jbeta primers. Only in-frame clones appear in the TCRdb table, and some are missing; sequencing was by immunoSEQ multiplex PCR. The sample contains roughly 200,000 clones, 75% to 85% of which appear only once. Germline lookup yields CDR1 SGHDT and CDR2 YYEEEE. The CDR3 covers 18 residues. Unmatched junction bases numbered 7, after V lost 0 bases and J lost 1 base. Comment on this clone: Its antigen remains unknown.

Study-level points and caveats: Upon later analysis, HLA-associated TCR beta chains proved more clonally expanded than other, equally common chains. A later analysis linked a missense variant in DCLRE1C to the trimming of TCR beta V and J genes.

Sequencing was done on a sample of PBMCs. The clonotype comes from a girl aged 10 to 17 in good health and CMV-seropositive. The gene calls are TRBV5-6 and TRBJ2-5; 12 nucleotides align to TRBD2. This chain's CDR3 is CASSLVLPSGGGQETQYF. DNA of the CDR3: TGTGCCAGCAGCTTGGTGCTGCCTAGCGGGGGGGGCCAAGAGACCCAGTACTTC.